The entry below gives a single T cell receptor (beta chain) sequence along with its context. It lacks a known antigen. Base-call qualities are not available, and no considerably larger clone is one nucleotide away. From its cysteine to its phenylalanine, the CDR3 spans 15 amino acids. CDR3 DNA only is kept here, 45 bases in frame from base 1. V is clipped by 0 bases and J by 4 bases, and the sequence between their germline boundaries is 12 bases long. From the germline V gene, CDR1 is MNHEY and CDR2 is SVGAGI. Each collaborating institution followed its own protocols to collect whole blood in K2EDTA tubes. For TCRbeta analysis, collaborators shipped samples as frozen whole blood, isolated PBMCs, or DNA extracted from either of those sample types. TCRbeta CDR3 regions were amplified from genomic DNA using the immunoSEQ Assay, a bias-controlled multiplex PCR. As for the authors' bioinformatics: Within the assay, amplification of reference gene primers was used to estimate how many nucleated cells each sample contained. To quantify the absolute abundance of each unique TCRbeta CDR3 rearrangement, sequence reads were collapsed and filtered. For each sample, productive Simpson clonality was calculated by taking the square root of Simpson's diversity index across productive rearrangements. TCRdb stores this immuneACCESS table with in-frame sequences only. Part of the clones is absent; in the studies checked, under half of the shortfall reflects unresolved V genes, and no reason is known for the rest. From that table come the V and J calls and clone size; the DNA was used to work out D and trimming. The sample records tens of thousands of clones, approximately 89% of which are singletons. Of the sample, roughly 8.8% falls within the top ten clones.

The data belong to a study of blood T cell repertoires in COVID-19 (dated by TCRdb to 2019 to 2021). With regard to the full study: The collaborator samples originated in the United States, Italy and Spain and spanned the acute and convalescent phases of COVID-19. Samples came from the ongoing ImmuneRACE study (first 160 participants) plus 1,254 subjects from 6 global collaborators. The dataset comprised deeply sampled blood TCRbeta repertoires from subjects exposed to, actively infected with, or recovered from COVID-19. The material from the prospective study consisted of cDNA or gDNA derived from T cells, B-cell-depleted T cells, or PBMCs. Where HLA class I and class II types were available, the types were taken from metadata supplied by the sample provider, not from assay-based typing. The sample metadata nearly always contained a de-identified subject ID, COVID-19 status, age in years and sex. A freely available public database, intended as a resource for researchers studying the immune response to SARS-CoV-2, is where the repertoires were released. The investigation overall reported the following: Clinical and demographic metadata were provided uncurated, with the amount varying by source and participant.

This sequence originates from a man older than 75 with acute or convalescent COVID-19. The receptor chain draws on TRBV6-5 and TRBJ1-1; too little of a D gene remains to name it. Input material: peripheral blood. The CDR3 amino acid sequence is: CASSYSGVRGTEAFF. The nucleotide sequence reads TGTGCCAGCAGTTACTCCGGGGTCCGGGGCACTGAAGCTTTCTTT.